One sample yielded the 8 T cell receptor beta chains listed below, sequenced in a study of early stage breast cancer tumors. Sequencing was performed with immunoSEQ multiplex PCR; in TCRdb, only in-frame clones are kept and a portion is missing. This table has about 72,000 clones, 65% to 80% appearing once. The sequencing sample was made of blood. The receptors were sampled from a person in their sixties or seventies with breast cancer.

The chain uses TRBV9 and TRBJ2-2; 9 nucleotides agree with TRBD2. The CDR3 contains 16 residues. V shed 2 bases and J 2 bases; nucleotides not matched to a gene: 4. Germline loops: CDR1 SGDLS, CDR2 YYNGEE. CDR3 sequence (DNA): TGTGCCAGCAGCGTTAGCGGGAGAATAAACACCGGGGAGCTGTTTTTT. It codes for CASSVSGRINTGELFF.

This clone was seen only once. The rearrangement links TRBV11-3 to TRBJ2-3; 8 bases are a match to TRBD1. The CDR3 is 14 amino acids. Trimming at V came to 5 bases and at J to 3 bases, leaving 4 bases not matched to a gene. Germline V lookup: CDR1 SGHNT, CDR2 YENEEA. The CDR3 nucleotides are TGTGCCAGCAGCCTACGGACAGGGACAGATACGCAGTATTTT. As protein: CASSLRTGTDTQYF. The complete variable domain, with remaining parts taken from reference TRBV11-3 and TRBJ2-3, reads EAGVVQSPRYKIIEKKQPVAFWCNPISGHNTLYWYLQNLGQGPELLIRYENEEAVDDSQLPKDRFSAERLKGVDSTLKIQPAELGDSAVYLCASSLRTGTDTQYFGPGTRLTVL.

Here the CDR3 DNA reads TGTGCCAGCAGCCCCCGACTAGCGGGGAAAGATACGCAGTATTTT. Its translation: CASSPRLAGKDTQYF. This chain links TRBV4-2 with TRBJ2-3; TRBD2 agrees at 11 bases. Germline assignment: CDR1 LGHNA and CDR2 YNFKEQ. V was pared by 4 bases and J by 5 bases, with 5 bases of the junction left unmatched. This CDR3 region has 15 residues.

The rearrangement uses TRBV9 and TRBJ2-7; no firm D call. The germline V and J ends were trimmed by 0 bases and 2 bases, with 6 bases remaining between them. The germline V gene has CDR1 SGDLS and CDR2 YYNGEE. CDR3 length: 13 residues. The CDR3 DNA follows: TGTGCCAGCAGCGTAGGGGTAGCCTACGAGCAGTACTTC. It is translated as CASSVGVAYEQYF.

The V and J genes are TRBV6-4 and TRBJ2-3; D may be TRBD1 (5 bases). The CDR3 is 13 residues long. V was clipped by 6 bases and J by 2 bases, with 9 bases between them. Germline V gene lookup returns CDR1 MRHNA and CDR2 SNTAGT. CDR3 sequence reads: CASSEGATDTQYF. The CDR3 DNA sequence: TGTGCCAGCAGCGAAGGGGCCACAGATACGCAGTATTTT.

This chain links TRBV7-5 with TRBJ2-2; the table's D call TRBD2 went unverified against the DNA. TRBV7-5 is a listed pseudogene. The CDR3 has 14 amino acids. CDR3: CARSLAGGRGELFF. CDR3 nucleotide sequence: TGTGCCAGAAGCTTAGCGGGGGGCCGCGGGGAGCTGTTTTTT.

This chain links TRBV27 with TRBJ2-2, with D possibly TRBD2 on 5 matching bases. This CDR3 is 16 amino acids long. CDR1 MNHEY and CDR2 SMNVEV come from the germline V gene (reference sequence). V was cut by 6 bases and J by 2 bases, with 16 bases left in between. CDR3 DNA: TGTGCCAGCAGCCCTCGCCAGCGGATTAACACCGGGGAGCTGTTTTTT. This encodes CASSPRQRINTGELFF.

The V gene is TRBV19, the J gene TRBJ1-4; TRBD1 aligns across 9 bases. Germline trimming cut 7 bases from V and 5 bases from J; bases unmatched to any gene: 11. The CDR3 runs 16 residues. Looked up from germline, CDR1 is LNHDA and CDR2 is SQIVND (reference sequence). CDR3 region: CASTTQTGGENEKLFF. Here the CDR3 DNA reads TGTGCCAGTACAACTCAAACAGGGGGCGAAAATGAAAAACTGTTTTTT.